Listed below are T cell receptor beta chains from one sample, sequenced in a study of T cell clones after liver transplantation. Assay used: immunoSEQ multiplex PCR; TCRdb lists only in-frame clones, some missing. The table shows around 19,000 clones, with roughly 80% occurring only once. Sequenced material: CD8+ T cells from blood, taken around 54 months after liver transplant. All receptors derive from a human patient who received a liver transplant. The graft donor may have given rise to some T cells. Both conserved end residues are part of each CDR3. The D gene is left open where the match is weak. Some rows mark clone size as missing; the rest say once, few, many or name a class of expanded clone.

D gene	V gene	clone size	J gene	CDR3 DNA	CDR3 protein
TRBD1	TRBV13	.	TRBJ2-3	TGTGCCAGCAGCTTCGGACAGGGCAGCGATACGCAGTATTTT	CASSFGQGSDTQYF
.	TRBV28	.	TRBJ2-2	TGTGCCAGCAGTTTATCAGGGAACACCGGGGAGCTGTTTTTT	CASSLSGNTGELFF
.	TRBV7-9	medium-sized	TRBJ1-3	TGTGCCAGCAGCGCCATGGGACCAAACAGAGCCATATATTTT	CASSAMGPNRAIYF
.	TRBV7-9	.	TRBJ2-5	TGTGCCAGCAGCACCACGGGGGCCATGTACCAAGAGACCCAGTACTTC	CASSTTGAMYQETQYF
TRBD1	TRBV7-8	.	TRBJ2-5	TGTGCCAGCAGCTTGACACAGGGGGATCAAGAGACCCAGTACTTC	CASSLTQGDQETQYF
.	TRBV11-1	.	TRBJ2-7	TGTGCCAGCAGCTCCGATAACCTCGGCGAGCAGTACTTC	CASSSDNLGEQYF
.	TRBV7-8	.	TRBJ2-1	TGTGCCAGCAGCTTAGGAACGGGCGGGGACAACAATGAGCAGTTCTTC	CASSLGTGGDNNEQFF
.	TRBV14	.	TRBJ1-2	TGTGCCAGCAGCCAAGAGTGGAAGGGGAACTATGGCTACACCTTC	CASSQEWKGNYGYTF
.	TRBV11-2	.	TRBJ1-1	TGTGCCAGCAGCATATCAGGGCTGAACACTGAAGCTTTCTTT	CASSISGLNTEAFF
.	TRBV6-1	.	TRBJ1-5	TGTGCCAGCAGTGATCGGGCCGGTAATCAGCCCCAGCATTTT	CASSDRAGNQPQHF
TRBD1	TRBV7-8	few	TRBJ1-2	TGTGCCATCCAGGGACAGAGGGAACGGGGCTACACCTTC	CAIQGQRERGYTF
TRBD1	TRBV2	.	TRBJ2-4	TGTGCCAGCAGTGATGGACAGGGCATTGCAAACATTCAGTACTTC	CASSDGQGIANIQYF
TRBD1	TRBV6-5	.	TRBJ1-2	TGTGCCAGCAGTTTGACAGGGATAGCTAACTATGGCTACACCTTC	CASSLTGIANYGYTF
TRBD2	TRBV6-4	.	TRBJ2-3	TGTGCCAGCAGAAGCCGGACTAGCGGGGGGGGGACGCAGTATTTT	CASRSRTSGGGTQYF
TRBD2	TRBV7-2	.	TRBJ2-1	TGTGCCAGCAGCCCAACTAGCGGGGGGGCCTTTGAGCAGTTCTTC	CASSPTSGGAFEQFF
.	TRBV19	once	TRBJ2-2	TGTGCCAGTAGTCCCGGCCCAGGGGTCACCGGGGAGCTGTTTTTT	CASSPGPGVTGELFF
.	TRBV9	few	TRBJ1-4	TGTGCCAGCAGCGCTTCCGGGACAACTAATGAAAAACTGTTTTTT	CASSASGTTNEKLFF
.	TRBV15	.	TRBJ2-1	TGTGCCACCACCATAACGGGAAAGGGAGACAATGAGCAGTTCTTC	CATTITGKGDNEQFF